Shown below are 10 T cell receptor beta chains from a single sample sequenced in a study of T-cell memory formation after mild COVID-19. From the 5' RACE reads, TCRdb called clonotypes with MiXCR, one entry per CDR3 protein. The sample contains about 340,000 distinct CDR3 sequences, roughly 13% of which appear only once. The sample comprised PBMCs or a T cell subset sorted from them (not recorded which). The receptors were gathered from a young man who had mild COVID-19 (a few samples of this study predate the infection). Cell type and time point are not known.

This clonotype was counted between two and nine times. The CDR3 DNA sequence: TGTGCCAGCAGCCAGAGCGGGGGGACAGATACGCAGTATTTT. This gives the protein CASSQSGGTDTQYF. The rearrangement uses TRBV4-2 and TRBJ2-3; 9 bases match TRBD2. Germline assignment: CDR1 LGHNA and CDR2 YNFKEQ. The length of the CDR3 is 14 residues. Unmatched junction bases numbered 1, after V lost 3 bases and J lost 3 bases.

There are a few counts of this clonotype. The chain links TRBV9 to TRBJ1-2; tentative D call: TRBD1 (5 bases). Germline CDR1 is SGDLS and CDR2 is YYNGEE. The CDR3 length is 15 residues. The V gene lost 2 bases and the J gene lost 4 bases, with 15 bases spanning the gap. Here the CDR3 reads CASSVLGTEGYGYTF. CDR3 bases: TGTGCCAGCAGCGTCCTTGGGACGGAGGGCTATGGCTACACCTTC.

CDR3 DNA: TGTGCCAGCAGCCCTCCACTAGCGGTTACCGGGGAGCTGTTTTTT. Amino acids: CASSPPLAVTGELFF. The chain combines TRBV7-9 with TRBJ2-2; 8 bases fit TRBD2. Unmatched junction bases numbered 7, after V lost 5 bases and J lost 5 bases. The CDR3 has 15 residues. Germline V gives CDR1 SEHNR, CDR2 FQNEAQ (reference sequence).

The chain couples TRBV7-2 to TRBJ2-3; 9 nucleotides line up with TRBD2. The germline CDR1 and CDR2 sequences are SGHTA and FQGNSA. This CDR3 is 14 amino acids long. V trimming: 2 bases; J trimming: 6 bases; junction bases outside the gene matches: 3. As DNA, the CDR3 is TGTGCCAGCAGCTTAAGACTAGCGGTGGATACGCAGTATTTT. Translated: CASSLRLAVDTQYF.

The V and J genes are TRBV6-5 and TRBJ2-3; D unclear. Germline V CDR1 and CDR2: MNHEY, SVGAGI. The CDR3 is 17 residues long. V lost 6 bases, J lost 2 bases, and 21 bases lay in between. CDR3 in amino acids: CASSTGLSITPTDTQYF. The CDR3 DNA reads TGTGCCAGCAGCACTGGGTTAAGTATCACCCCCACAGATACGCAGTATTTT.

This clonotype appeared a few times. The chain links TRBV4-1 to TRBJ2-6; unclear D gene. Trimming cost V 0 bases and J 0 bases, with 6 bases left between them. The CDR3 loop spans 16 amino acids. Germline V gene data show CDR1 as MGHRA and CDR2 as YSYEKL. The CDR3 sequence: CASSQDRTSGANVLTF. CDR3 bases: TGCGCCAGCAGCCAAGATCGCACCTCTGGGGCCAACGTCCTGACTTTC.

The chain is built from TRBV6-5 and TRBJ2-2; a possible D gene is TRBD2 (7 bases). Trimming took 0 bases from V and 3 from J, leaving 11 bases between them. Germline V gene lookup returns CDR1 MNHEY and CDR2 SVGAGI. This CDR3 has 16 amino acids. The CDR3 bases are TGTGCCAGCAGTTACTCGCGGGGGCAGCACACCGGGGAGCTGTTTTTT. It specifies CASSYSRGQHTGELFF.

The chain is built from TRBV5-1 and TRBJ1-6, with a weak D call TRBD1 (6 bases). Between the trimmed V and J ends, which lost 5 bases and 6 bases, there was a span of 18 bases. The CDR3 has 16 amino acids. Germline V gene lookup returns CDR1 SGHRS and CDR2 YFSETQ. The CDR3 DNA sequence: TGCGCCAGCAGACCGCAGGGGCTGGGGGGTAATTCACCCCTCCACTTT. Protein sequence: CASRPQGLGGNSPLHF.

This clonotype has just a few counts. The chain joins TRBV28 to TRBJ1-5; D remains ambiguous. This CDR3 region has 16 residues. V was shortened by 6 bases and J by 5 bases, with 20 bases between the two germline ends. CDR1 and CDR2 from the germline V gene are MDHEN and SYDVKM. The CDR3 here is CASSSLPPGRYQPQHF. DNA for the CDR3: TGTGCCAGCAGCTCTCTTCCCCCGGGAAGATATCAGCCCCAGCATTTT.

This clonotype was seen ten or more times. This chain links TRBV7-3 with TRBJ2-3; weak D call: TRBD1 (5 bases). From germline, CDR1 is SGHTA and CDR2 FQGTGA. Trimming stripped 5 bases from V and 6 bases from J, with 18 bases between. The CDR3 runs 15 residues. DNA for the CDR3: TGTGCCAGCAGCCTCACAGGAGCCCGAACGGATACGCAGTATTTT. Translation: CASSLTGARTDTQYF.